The 32 T cell receptor beta chains below were found in one sample sequenced in a study of shared clonotypes between healthy human individuals. Libraries were prepared by immunoSEQ multiplex PCR; TCRdb keeps only in-frame clonotypes and omits some of them. The repertoire holds roughly 330,000 clones, with about 74% as singletons. Sequencing was performed on memory CD4+ T cells sorted from blood. Regarding subset: CD45RA-negative fraction. The receptor set was obtained from a man aged 25 to 40 in good health.

This rearrangement joins TRBV14 to TRBJ1-5; a weak D match, TRBD1 (5 bases). Germline V gene sequence: CDR1 SGHDN, CDR2 FVKESK. Trimming pared 10 bases from V and 7 bases from J, leaving 11 bases between. The CDR3 has 11 amino acids. In nucleotides, the CDR3 is TGTGCCAACCCGGGACTCCAGCCCCAGCATTTT. It translates to CANPGLQPQHF.

A few counts support this clone. V is TRBV28 and J is TRBJ1-1; no firm D call. CDR3 size: 11 residues. Germline values: CDR1 MDHEN, CDR2 SYDVKM. V was trimmed by 3 bases and J by 10 bases, leaving 9 bases between them. CDR3 residues: CASSLRYRAFF. The CDR3 coding sequence is TGTGCCAGCAGTTTGAGGTACCGAGCTTTCTTT.

Concerning this clone: This clone may be a read error of a much larger clone one base away. Other nucleotide sequences in the sample specify the same CDR3. The chain joins TRBV18 to TRBJ2-2, with unresolved D. Germline assignment: CDR1 KGHSH and CDR2 LQKENI. The germline V and J ends were trimmed by 4 bases and 4 bases, with 4 bases remaining between them. This CDR3 is built from 12 residues. The CDR3 coding sequence is TGTGCCAGCTCACTTCTCACCGGGGAGCTGTTTTTT. Its translation is CASSLLTGELFF. Full variable domain (missing parts from reference TRBV18 and TRBJ2-2): NAGVMQNPRHLVRRRGQEARLRCSPMKGHSHVYWYRQLPEEGLKFMVYLQKENIIDESGMPKERFSAEFPKEGPSILRIQQVVRGDSAAYFCASSLLTGELFFGEGSRLTVL.

This clone was found many times. V is TRBV5-1 and J is TRBJ2-2, with unresolved D. From germline, CDR1 is SGHRS and CDR2 YFSETQ. The V end lost 1 base, the J end lost 5 bases, and 12 bases lay between the germline ends. The CDR3 is 15 residues long. Here the CDR3 reads CASSLSRITTGELFF. The CDR3 bases are TGCGCCAGCAGCTTGTCGCGGATCACAACCGGGGAGCTGTTTTTT.

The CDR3 reads CASSSGAGLDEKLFF. CDR3 nucleotides: TGCGCCAGCAGCTCAGGTGCGGGGCTAGATGAAAAACTGTTTTTT. The chain has TRBV5-1 and TRBJ1-4, with TRBD1 as a possible D gene (5 bases). Trimming cost V 3 bases and J 6 bases, with 15 bases left between them. The V gene's germline CDR1 is SGHRS and CDR2 YFSETQ. The CDR3 sequence is 15 residues long.

This clone was seen only a few times. The chain employs TRBV6-6 and TRBJ2-3; D remains unclear. Trimming took off 5 bases at V and 6 bases at J, with 15 bases between the two ends. The CDR3 contains 14 residues. Germline V gene data show CDR1 as MNHNY and CDR2 as SVGAGI (reference sequence). As DNA, the CDR3 is TGTGCCAGCAGTCCTCCGGTGCTCGGGGATACGCAGTATTTT. Translating it yields CASSPPVLGDTQYF.

This sequence joins TRBV19 and TRBJ2-2; no clear D gene. CDR3 size: 13 residues. V was shortened by 3 bases and J by 7 bases, with 9 bases between the two germline ends. The germline CDR1 and CDR2 sequences are LNHDA and SQIVND (reference sequence). CDR3 nucleotides: TGTGCCAGTAGTATCGGAGAGATCGGGGAGCTGTTTTTT. Translation gives CASSIGEIGELFF.

V and J are TRBV10-3 and TRBJ1-1, with TRBD1 identical over 9 bases. The CDR3 covers 17 residues. J gave up 8 bases and V 2 bases, and 15 bases lay outside the gene matches. The germline gives CDR1 ENHRY, CDR2 SYGVKD. In nucleotides, the CDR3 is TGTGCCATCAGTGAGCCATCCGGGACAGGGTTTATTAGGGAAGCTTTCTTT. Encoded protein: CAISEPSGTGFIREAFF.

The chain has TRBV7-2 and TRBJ2-7; TRBD2 aligns across 9 bases. Germline V gives CDR1 SGHTA, CDR2 FQGNSA. The CDR3 spans 14 residues. Trimming took 1 base from V and 9 from J; bases not matched to a gene: 7. CDR3 nucleotide sequence: TGTGCCAGCAGCTTAGTTCTAGCGGGATTCATGCAGTACTTC. Translated, it gives CASSLVLAGFMQYF.

Remarks on this clone: A far larger clone is just one base off, so this is likely a read error. The chain carries TRBV6-6 and TRBJ2-3, with TRBD2 matching 12 bases. Per the germline V gene, CDR1 is MNHNY and CDR2 is SVGAGI (reference sequence). V lost 7 bases to trimming and J lost 0 bases; unmatched junction nucleotides: 2. This CDR3 is built from 15 residues. The CDR3 region has the DNA TGTGCCAGCACAGGGACTAGCGGGAGCACAGATACGCAGTATTTT. Amino acids: CASTGTSGSTDTQYF.

The J gene is TRBJ2-3, the V gene TRBV28, with D tentatively TRBD2 (6 bases). The CDR3 sequence is 16 residues long. Trimming shortened V by 2 bases and J by 2 bases, and 14 bases separated the two germline ends. Germline lookup yields CDR1 MDHEN and CDR2 SYDVKM. CDR3 amino acids: CASSLGRRGITDTQYF. CDR3 in DNA: TGTGCCAGCAGTTTAGGGCGGCGGGGAATCACAGATACGCAGTATTTT.

The J gene is TRBJ1-3, the V gene TRBV7-2, with D possibly TRBD1 on 5 matching bases. Germline CDR1 is SGHTA and CDR2 is FQGNSA. Trimming removed 2 bases from V and 4 bases from J, with 9 bases in between. The CDR3 has 14 residues. The CDR3 region is CASSLTGPGNTIYF. CDR3 sequence (DNA): TGTGCCAGCAGCTTAACGGGGCCGGGAAACACCATATATTTT.

This clone appeared once. As DNA, the CDR3 is TGTGCCAGCTCACCACCAGGGGGAGGACGAGAGACCCAGTACTTC. It translates to CASSPPGGGRETQYF. The V and J genes are TRBV18 and TRBJ2-5, with D perhaps being TRBD1 or TRBD2 (6 bases each). The CDR3 has 15 residues. V was clipped by 0 bases and J by 4 bases, with 12 bases between them. Germline loops: CDR1 KGHSH, CDR2 LQKENI. Drawing the rest from reference TRBV18 and TRBJ2-5, the complete variable domain is NAGVMQNPRHLVRRRGQEARLRCSPMKGHSHVYWYRQLPEEGLKFMVYLQKENIIDESGMPKERFSAEFPKEGPSILRIQQVVRGDSAAYFCASSPPGGGRETQYFGPGTRLLVL.

This clone was detected many times. The chain couples TRBV11-2 to TRBJ2-1; 9 bases are shared with TRBD2. In germline, CDR1 is SGHAT, CDR2 FQNNGV. This CDR3 is built from 17 residues. Unmatched junction bases numbered 13, after V lost 5 bases and J lost 5 bases. The CDR3 sequence is CASSRRAGGISHNEQFF. Here the CDR3 DNA reads TGTGCCAGCAGCCGGAGGGCGGGGGGGATTTCACACAATGAGCAGTTCTTC.

The chain recombines TRBV10-3 with TRBJ2-3, with D possibly TRBD1 on 5 matching bases. Germline values: CDR1 ENHRY, CDR2 SYGVKD. The CDR3 has 16 amino acids. V was trimmed by 3 bases and J by 3 bases, leaving 16 bases between them. CDR3 residues: CAISDRKGLGTDTQYF. CDR3 sequence (DNA): TGTGCCATCAGTGACCGGAAGGGGCTGGGGACAGATACGCAGTATTTT.

The rearrangement joins TRBV10-3 to TRBJ1-2; 9 bases are a match to TRBD1. The CDR3 consists of 14 residues. The ends lost 6 bases at V and 2 bases at J; junction bases unmatched: 4. Germline lookup yields CDR1 ENHRY and CDR2 SYGVKD. CDR3 in amino acids: CAIRGQGGNYGYTF. CDR3 coding DNA: TGTGCCATCAGGGGACAGGGCGGGAACTATGGCTACACCTTC.

The chain recombines TRBV29-1 with TRBJ2-1; D tentatively reads TRBD1 or TRBD2 (5 bases each). CDR1 is SQVTM and CDR2 is ANQGSEA in the germline V gene. Trimming pared 4 bases from V and 8 bases from J, leaving 12 bases between. CDR3 length equals 12 residues. As DNA, the CDR3 is TGCAGCGTTGCCGAGGGGAGCCATGAGCAGTTCTTC. Translation gives CSVAEGSHEQFF.

As DNA, the CDR3 is TGTGCCAGCAGCTTAGGGTGGGACGAGAATGAGCAGTTCTTC. This translates into CASSLGWDENEQFF. This rearrangement joins TRBV7-9 to TRBJ2-1, with D possibly being TRBD1 or TRBD2 (5 bases each). Germline V lookup: CDR1 SEHNR, CDR2 FQNEAQ (reference sequence). V was pared by 1 base and J by 7 bases, with 11 bases between. The CDR3 loop spans 14 amino acids.

The DNA of the CDR3 is TGCAGCGTCAAAATCGGACAGGGGGATGAGCAGTTCTTC. Translated: CSVKIGQGDEQFF. This chain uses TRBV29-1 with TRBJ2-1, with TRBD1 matching 10 bases. CDR1 is SQVTM and CDR2 is ANQGSEA in the germline V gene. The CDR3 covers 13 residues. Trimming took 6 bases from V and 8 from J; bases not matched to a gene: 7.

The chain recombines TRBV28 with TRBJ1-2; D is perhaps TRBD1 (5 bases). Per the germline V gene, CDR1 is MDHEN and CDR2 is SYDVKM. Trimming removed 2 bases from V and 6 bases from J, with 10 bases in between. The CDR3 has 13 residues. The CDR3 reads CASSLVPGHGYTF. The CDR3 nucleotides are TGTGCCAGCAGTTTAGTCCCAGGGCATGGCTACACCTTC.

This clone was seen just once. The chain employs TRBV2 and TRBJ2-7; 11 bases fit TRBD2. The CDR3 is 13 residues long. The germline V gene encodes CDR1 SNHLY and CDR2 FYNNEI. J gave up 3 bases and V 6 bases, and 1 base lay outside the gene matches. This chain's CDR3 is CASRTSGVYEQYF. CDR3 DNA: TGTGCCAGCAGGACTAGCGGGGTCTACGAGCAGTACTTC.

V usage is TRBV9 and J usage is TRBJ2-2, with TRBD2 matching 9 bases. This CDR3 is built from 15 residues. CDR1 is SGDLS, CDR2 YYNGEE, per germline. V dropped 2 bases and J dropped 5; count of bases not matched to a gene: 4. Here the CDR3 DNA reads TGTGCCAGCAGCGTTGAGGGACTAGCTACCGGGGAGCTGTTTTTT. This encodes CASSVEGLATGELFF.

On this clone: Other DNA sequences in this sample translate to the same CDR3. The chain couples TRBV14 to TRBJ2-7; D unclear. The CDR3 covers 12 residues. V was trimmed by 1 base and J by 5 bases, leaving 6 bases between them. Germline V lookup: CDR1 SGHDN, CDR2 FVKESK. CDR3 coding DNA: TGTGCCAGCAGCCAAGTCAGGCACGAGCAGTACTTC. Amino acids: CASSQVRHEQYF.

The V call is TRBV5-6, the J call TRBJ2-1; D tentatively reads TRBD1 or TRBD2 (5 bases each). The CDR3 runs 18 residues. Trimming cost V 4 bases and J 12 bases, with 32 bases left between them. Germline V gene lookup returns CDR1 SGHDT and CDR2 YYEEEE. The CDR3 DNA reads as TGTGCCAGCAGCAAACAAGGGGCCGGTGGTACTACGGGGCCTGTGCAGTTCTTC. Translation gives CASSKQGAGGTTGPVQFF.

The J gene is TRBJ1-1, the V gene TRBV19; unclear D gene. Per the germline V gene, CDR1 is LNHDA and CDR2 is SQIVND (reference sequence). The CDR3 runs 13 residues. The V and J ends lost 3 bases and 1 base respectively, with 6 bases between them. CDR3 sequence (DNA): TGTGCCAGTAGTATGGATTCGAACACTGAAGCTTTCTTT. Translated, it gives CASSMDSNTEAFF.

This rearrangement joins TRBV7-6 to TRBJ2-5; TRBD1 matches 7 bases. Trimming took 5 bases from V and 5 from J; bases not matched to a gene: 5. Germline CDR1 SGHVS, CDR2 FNYEAQ. The CDR3 is made up of 13 amino acids. CDR3 residues: CASSQGDLETQYF. CDR3 in DNA: TGTGCCAGCAGCCAGGGGGACCTTGAGACCCAGTACTTC.

This CDR3 reads CASSPQFDSTDTQYF. The CDR3 DNA follows: TGCGCCAGCAGCCCCCAGTTCGATAGCACAGATACGCAGTATTTT. V is TRBV5-1 and J is TRBJ2-3; D unclear. The CDR3 length is 15 residues. Germline lookup yields CDR1 SGHRS and CDR2 YFSETQ. V lost 4 bases, J lost 0 bases, and 12 bases lay in between.

The chain is built from TRBV11-1 and TRBJ1-1; TRBD1 might be the D (5 bases). V lost 4 bases and J lost 1, with 13 bases in between. CDR3 length equals 15 residues. Germline CDR1 SGHAT, CDR2 FQDESV (reference sequence). CDR3 amino acids: CASSSRGTGNTEAFF. The CDR3 DNA reads as TGTGCCAGCAGCTCCCGGGGAACAGGGAACACTGAAGCTTTCTTT.

V and J are TRBV29-1 and TRBJ2-5, with a possible D match to TRBD1 (6 bases). Trimming left V 7 bases short and J 0 bases short, with 12 bases between. Germline CDR1 SQVTM, CDR2 ANQGSEA. The CDR3 totals 13 residues. The CDR3 region is CSGDTGNQETQYF. DNA of the CDR3: TGCAGCGGGGACACAGGGAACCAAGAGACCCAGTACTTC.

The rearrangement joins TRBV10-3 to TRBJ1-5; no reliable D call. CDR3 length equals 16 residues. Germline lookup yields CDR1 ENHRY and CDR2 SYGVKD. V was clipped by 2 bases and J by 3 bases, with 14 bases between them. The CDR3 protein is CAISEMGGANNQPQHF. DNA for the CDR3: TGTGCCATCAGTGAGATGGGAGGAGCAAACAATCAGCCCCAGCATTTT.

V gene TRBV7-9 combines with J gene TRBJ1-1; tentatively, D is TRBD1 (5 bases). Trimming pared 7 bases from V and 3 bases from J, leaving 12 bases between. Germline values: CDR1 SEHNR, CDR2 FQNEAQ (reference sequence). This CDR3 has 13 residues. CDR3 sequence: CASIPTGDTEAFF. As DNA, the CDR3 is TGTGCCAGCATCCCGACGGGGGACACTGAAGCTTTCTTT. Using reference TRBV7-9 and TRBJ1-1 for the parts outside the CDR3, the full variable domain is DTGVSQNPRHKITKRGQNVTFRCDPISEHNRLYWYRQTLGQGPEFLTYFQNEAQLEKSRLLSDRFSAERPKGSFSTLEIQRTEQGDSAMYLCASIPTGDTEAFFGQGTRLTVV.

V usage is TRBV30 and J usage is TRBJ1-1, with D possibly being TRBD1 (5 bases). V was cut by 4 bases and J by 8 bases, with 17 bases left in between. Per the germline V gene, CDR1 is GTSNPN and CDR2 is SVGIG (reference sequence). This CDR3 is 13 amino acids long. Written as DNA, the CDR3 is TGTGCCTGGACCTCCGGGACCAGGGCCGAAGCTTTCTTT. It translates to CAWTSGTRAEAFF.